This TCR beta chain emerged from a study of OX40 agonist ivuxolimab in advanced cancers. In the study overall: Dose-escalation subjects each had hepatocellular carcinoma, melanoma, renal cell or head and neck cancer.

Data came from immunoSEQ multiplex PCR; TCRdb stores just in-frame clones and leaves some out. The repertoire has 40,000 to 50,000 clones, roughly 90% of them found once; the top ten carry around 0.63%. Trimming shortened V by 1 base and J by 0 bases, and 7 bases separated the two germline ends. There are 15 residues in the CDR3. Germline V gene data show CDR1 as SGHTA and CDR2 as FQGNSA. This clone was seen a few times. The TCR was taken from an adult with an advanced solid tumor such as melanoma, head and neck, liver or kidney cancer. This rearrangement joins TRBV7-2 to TRBJ1-5, with D uncertain. Material: CD4+ or CD8+ T cells sorted from blood, obtained in a trial of the OX40 agonist ivuxolimab. The CDR3 sequence: CASSLDPNSNQPQHF. In DNA form, the CDR3 reads TGTGCCAGCAGCTTAGATCCGAATAGCAATCAGCCCCAGCATTTT.